The 9 T cell receptor beta chains in this list originate from one sample, sequenced in a study of cytomegalovirus exposure and HLA in healthy donors. The PCR ran on 60 Vbeta and 13 Jbeta primers. Here immunoSEQ multiplex PCR was the method, and the copy in TCRdb shows in-frame clones only, minus some. The sample consists of 150,000 to 250,000 clones, 85% of them appearing once. Sequenced input: PBMCs. Source of these receptors: a woman between 45 and 60 years old in good health and CMV-seronegative.

The chain has TRBV2 and TRBJ2-5, with D maybe TRBD2 (6 bases). From germline, CDR1 is SNHLY and CDR2 FYNNEI. With 7 bases removed from V and 2 bases from J, the gap between germline ends came to 14 bases. The CDR3 is 14 residues long. The CDR3 region is CASKPSGYQETQYF. The CDR3 DNA sequence: TGTGCCAGCAAACCCAGCGGGTATCAAGAGACCCAGTACTTC.

The chain links TRBV9 to TRBJ1-2, with 7 bases aligning to TRBD1. The V segment lost 0 bases and the J segment 4 bases; nucleotides outside the gene matches: 9. The germline V gene has CDR1 SGDLS and CDR2 YYNGEE. This CDR3 is 16 amino acids long. DNA for the CDR3: TGTGCCAGCAGCGTAGCTACGGGACAGCAAATCTATGGCTACACCTTC. Amino acid sequence: CASSVATGQQIYGYTF.

The chain carries TRBV5-5 and TRBJ1-5; TRBD1 aligns across 10 bases. V trimming: 3 bases; J trimming: 6 bases; junction bases outside the gene matches: 6. Germline V gene lookup returns CDR1 SGHKS and CDR2 YYEKEE (reference sequence). This CDR3 has 15 residues. Here the CDR3 DNA reads TGTGCCAGCAGCTATGACAGGGGGCTGGTTCAGCCCCAGCATTTT. Translating gives CASSYDRGLVQPQHF.

The rearrangement joins TRBV6-1 to TRBJ2-6; D might be TRBD1 (6 bases). There are 15 residues in the CDR3. V lost 6 bases, J lost 0 bases, and 9 bases lay in between. The germline V gene has CDR1 MNHNS and CDR2 SASEGT. The CDR3 DNA reads TGTGCCAGCAGCGGGACAAACTCTGGGGCCAACGTCCTGACTTTC. Protein: CASSGTNSGANVLTF.

The count of this clone is one. J is TRBJ1-4 and V is TRBV5-1; D perhaps matches TRBD1 (6 bases). The CDR3 is made up of 16 amino acids. V lost 9 bases and J 6 bases, leaving 24 bases between the germline ends. Germline loops: CDR1 SGHRS, CDR2 YFSETQ. The CDR3 nucleotides read TGCGCCATCGCTAAGGACAGCTACTACGTAGATGAAAAACTGTTTTTT. Translating gives CAIAKDSYYVDEKLFF.

The chain carries TRBV4-2 and TRBJ1-4; no clear D gene. The germline CDR1 and CDR2 sequences are LGHNA and YNFKEQ. There are 16 residues in the CDR3. Trimming removed 1 base from V and 0 bases from J, with 9 bases in between. As DNA, the CDR3 is TGTGCCAGCAGCCAAGCCTCTTCGGCAACTAATGAAAAACTGTTTTTT. Amino acid sequence: CASSQASSATNEKLFF.

This chain uses TRBV7-2 with TRBJ2-7, with unresolved D. Trimming took off 0 bases at V and 4 bases at J, with 13 bases between the two ends. The germline CDR1 and CDR2 sequences are SGHTA and FQGNSA. The CDR3 has 15 amino acids. Written as DNA, the CDR3 is TGTGCCAGCAGCTTAGCTCATTTCGGTACGTACGAGCAGTACTTC. Translating it yields CASSLAHFGTYEQYF.

The rearrangement uses TRBV28 and TRBJ1-4, with TRBD1 matching 9 bases. CDR3 length: 15 residues. J was trimmed by 5 bases and V by 6 bases; bases with no gene match: 7. CDR1 is MDHEN and CDR2 is SYDVKM in the germline V gene. CDR3 sequence reads: CASSSPTGGNEKLFF. CDR3 nucleotides: TGTGCCAGCAGCTCTCCGACAGGGGGAAATGAAAAACTGTTTTTT.

The chain couples TRBV4-1 to TRBJ1-3, with 7 bases fitting TRBD1. The CDR3 loop spans 16 amino acids. Per germline, CDR1 MGHRA and CDR2 YSYEKL. V shed 3 bases and J 0 bases; nucleotides not matched to a gene: 5. CDR3 nucleotide sequence: TGCGCCAGCAGCCAGGGACAGACGAGCTCTGGAAACACCATATATTTT. Its protein product is CASSQGQTSSGNTIYF.